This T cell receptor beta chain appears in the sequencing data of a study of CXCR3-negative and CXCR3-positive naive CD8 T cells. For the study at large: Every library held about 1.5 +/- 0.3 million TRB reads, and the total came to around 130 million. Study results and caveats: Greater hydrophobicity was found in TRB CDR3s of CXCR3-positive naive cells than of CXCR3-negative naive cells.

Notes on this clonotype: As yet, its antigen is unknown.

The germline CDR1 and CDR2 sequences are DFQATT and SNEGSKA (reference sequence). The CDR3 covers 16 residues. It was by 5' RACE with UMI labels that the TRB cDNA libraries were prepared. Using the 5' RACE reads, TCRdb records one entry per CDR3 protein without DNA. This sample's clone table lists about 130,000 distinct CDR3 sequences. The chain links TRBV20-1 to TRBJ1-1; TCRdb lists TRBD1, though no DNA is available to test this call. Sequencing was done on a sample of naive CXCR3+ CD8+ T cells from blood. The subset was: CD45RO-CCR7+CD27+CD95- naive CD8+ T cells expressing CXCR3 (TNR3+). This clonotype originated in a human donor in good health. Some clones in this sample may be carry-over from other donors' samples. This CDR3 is CSAPPWDRAMNTEAFF.